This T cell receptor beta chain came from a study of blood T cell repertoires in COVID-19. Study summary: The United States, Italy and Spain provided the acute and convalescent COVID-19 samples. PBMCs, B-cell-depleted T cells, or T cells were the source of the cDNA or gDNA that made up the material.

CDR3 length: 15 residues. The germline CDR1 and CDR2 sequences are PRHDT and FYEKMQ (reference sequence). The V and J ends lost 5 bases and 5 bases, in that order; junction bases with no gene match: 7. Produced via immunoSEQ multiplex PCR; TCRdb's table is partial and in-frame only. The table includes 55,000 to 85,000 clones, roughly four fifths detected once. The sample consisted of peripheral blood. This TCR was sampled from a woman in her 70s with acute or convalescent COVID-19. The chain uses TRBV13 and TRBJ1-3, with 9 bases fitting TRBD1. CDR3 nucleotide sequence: TGTGCCAGCAGCACTGCCGGGACAGGGAGAAACACCATATATTTT. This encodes CASSTAGTGRNTIYF.